The source of this T cell receptor (beta chain) is a study of CD8 T cells in Susac syndrome (dated by TCRdb to about 2019). General notes on the study: Of the Susac syndrome patients who were sequenced, roughly 6 had clinically active disease and 8 or 9 were in clinical remission. At the time of blood withdrawal, Susac syndrome patients were either therapy-naive, taking corticosteroids (with some also receiving IVIg), or on IVIg alone. Whether CD8+ T cell activation and differentiation in Susac syndrome was antigen driven was tested using repertoire sequencing. What the work shows at the level of the full study, not this receptor alone: The study acknowledged that relatively few individuals were included in the TCR sequencing and HLA analysis. In patients with Susac syndrome, the CD4+ T cell repertoire showed no detectable clonal expansion.

RNA was extracted using the RNeasy kit, and 0.5 to 1 microgram was reverse transcribed with random hexamers. The immunoSEQ multiplex PCR assay, which covers 54 Vbeta and 13 Jbeta segments, was used to amplify TCR beta CDR3 regions. Bias from PCR amplification was corrected by using a synthetic template baseline for primer optimization and for computational correction. As for the authors' bioinformatics: Reads were assigned to V, D and J genes according to IMGT and analyzed in immunoSEQ Analyzer, with only productive sequences retained. Clonality was computed as one minus Shannon entropy normalized by log2 of the number of productive unique sequences. Public and private clones were assessed among the 100 most prevalent clones of each patient and control. Clones were defined as Susac-specific if absent from the healthy and MS cohorts, from roughly 1,100 published viral clones and from other ImmuneACCESS disease sequences. Using fastp at Q25 and MiXCR, TCRdb reprocessed the public reads and kept productive beta chains. Entries are consolidated by CDR3 protein sequence, retaining the most common genes and DNA. These V and J calls rely on TCRdb rather than the paper's analysis. The sample table shows under 200,000 distinct CDR3 sequences, and roughly 94% are seen once. The ten largest clones take up approximately 0.11% of the sample.

As to this clonotype: Which antigen it targets is not known. Base quality data are lacking; no much larger clone is found one base away.

Peripheral blood CD8+ and CD4+ T cells from healthy donors, Susac syndrome patients and multiple sclerosis patients were profiled using high-throughput TCR beta sequencing. The Susac syndrome patients fulfilled recently defined diagnostic criteria for either definite or probable disease. CD8+ TEMRA cells were enriched by FACS, while bulk CD8+ and CD4+ T cells were purified by magnetic negative isolation. Blood was collected in EDTA tubes and processed within 24 hours, with PBMCs isolated through density gradient centrifugation. PBMCs intended for TCR sequencing were frozen in liquid nitrogen and were later thawed in a 37 degrees C water bath. Purity of sorted or isolated CD4+, CD8+ and CD8+ TEMRA cells was at least 90%. The clonotype was recovered from a human donor with Susac syndrome. Material for sequencing was CD4+ T cells from PBMCs.

This receptor carries the CDR3 CATSDLAREEQFF. The DNA is TGTGCCACCAGTGACCTGGCGCGGGAAGAGCAGTTCTTC. Rearrangement joined TRBV24-1 to TRBJ2-1, and perhaps TRBD2 as D gene, on 6 matching bases. V loses 4 bases, J loses 10 bases, and the germline ends lie 13 bases apart. The CDR3 runs 13 residues from the cysteine to the phenylalanine. The retained sequence is limited to the CDR3, 39 bases, with the frame set at the first base. In the germline V gene, CDR1 corresponds to KGHDR and CDR2 to SFDVKD.